The 4 T cell receptor beta chains listed next were all sequenced from one sample in a study of breast tumors, draining lymph nodes, adjacent tissues. Axillary draining lymph nodes of breast cancer patients supplied the node samples. TCRdb re-called the multiplex PCR reads with MiXCR, one entry per CDR3 protein. Of about 100,000 distinct CDR3 sequences in the sample, around 21% were seen once. Sample: axillary lymph node tissue. These receptors all come from a female donor with breast cancer. Some clones in this sample may be carry-over from other donors' samples.

Regarding this clonotype: This could be a read error, since a much larger clone is one nucleotide away. J is TRBJ2-7 and V is TRBV7-9; tentatively, D is TRBD2 (5 bases). Germline V gives CDR1 SEHNR, CDR2 FQNEAQ (reference sequence). CDR3 length: 13 amino acids. As DNA, the CDR3 is TGTGCCACCAGCTTCACCGCGGGTAACGAGCAGTACTTC. Its translation is CATSFTAGNEQYF.

The chain has TRBV6-1 and TRBJ1-1; no clear D gene. Trimming removed 4 bases from V and 3 bases from J, with 27 bases in between. From germline, CDR1 is MNHNS and CDR2 SASEGT. The CDR3 has 19 residues. DNA for the CDR3: TGTGCCAGCAGTGGTGTCAGGTTGGGTCTCACCAGTCCTTACACTGAAGCTTTCTTT. This gives the protein CASSGVRLGLTSPYTEAFF.

This clonotype was observed at least ten times. The rearrangement uses TRBV10-3 and TRBJ2-3; 11 nucleotides align to TRBD2. V lost 4 bases, J lost 2 bases, and 2 bases stayed unmatched. Germline CDR1 and CDR2: ENHRY and SYGVKD. CDR3 length: 15 residues. The CDR3 DNA is TGTGCCATCAGTGGACTAGCGGGGCTCACAGATACGCAGTATTTT. Protein product: CAISGLAGLTDTQYF.

This clonotype was recorded many times. The J gene is TRBJ2-3, the V gene TRBV5-8; D not certain. Trimming took 4 bases from V and 8 from J, leaving 11 bases between them. There are 12 residues in the CDR3. Germline-derived CDR1 and CDR2 are SGHTS and YDEGEE. The CDR3 sequence: CASSSTTITQYF. CDR3 coding DNA: TGTGCCAGCAGCAGTACAACGATTACGCAGTATTTT.